Included here is one T cell receptor (beta chain) sequence, with context. Its antigen is still unknown. It was with 60 Vbeta and 13 Jbeta primers that the PCR ran. Data came from immunoSEQ multiplex PCR; TCRdb stores just in-frame clones and leaves some out. Of 100,000 to 150,000 clones in the sample, approximately 78% were seen once. The sample originates from a study of cytomegalovirus exposure and HLA in healthy donors. V lost 1 base, J lost 4 bases, and 10 bases lay in between. The V gene's germline CDR1 is SGHTA and CDR2 FQGNSA. The CDR3 extends over 14 amino acids. Study-level findings and limits: Links to common viral pathogens appeared, in a later analysis, for several of the most significant clusters.

Input material: PBMCs. The receptor was isolated from a man younger than 45 in good health and CMV-seropositive. V usage is TRBV7-2 and J usage is TRBJ1-2; D is ambiguous. CDR3 sequence reads: CASSLGQSSYGYTF. Written as DNA, the CDR3 is TGTGCCAGCAGCTTAGGTCAGTCCTCCTATGGCTACACCTTC.